The sequence of this T cell receptor (beta chain) was determined in a study of OX40 agonist ivuxolimab in advanced cancers. For the wider study: Ivuxolimab was an agonistic, fully human IgG2 monoclonal antibody directed against OX40 (CD134), a costimulatory receptor. Partial responses were achieved by three dose-escalation patients, of whom one had hepatocellular carcinoma and two had cutaneous melanoma. Of the roughly 54 dose-escalation patients, hepatocellular carcinoma was present in around 19, melanoma in roughly 15, renal cell carcinoma in 9 and head and neck cancer in 9. Peripheral TCRbeta sequencing was intended to test whether TCR sequence diversity was altered and clonal T-cell expansion was caused by ivuxolimab. In the dose-escalation cohort, roughly 82% of patients were male, and the mean age was roughly 56 years with a range of roughly 20 to 85. Intravenous ivuxolimab was administered to patients every 2 weeks at six dose levels: 0.01, 0.1, 0.3, 1.5, 3 and 10 mg/kg. Prior anti-PD-1, anti-PD-L1 or anti-CTLA-4 therapy was permitted, and approximately 40% of dose-escalation patients had received checkpoint inhibitors. The paper covers the monotherapy dose-escalation part of the phase I ivuxolimab trial, which included N of about 51 patients. General study outcomes and caveats: Which antigens the clonally expanded peripheral T cells were specific for was not determined. After ivuxolimab, CD8+ T cells had more expanded clones than CD4+ T cells on average. Low levels of normalized T-cell clonal expansion were also seen in some patients who did not respond. At doses of 0.1 to 3.0 mg/kg, clonal expansion of both CD4+ and CD8+ T cells in blood was seen between baseline and week 6. Partial responders in the 0.1-3.0 mg/kg groups had among the lowest normalized peripheral clonal expansion, especially among CD8+ T cells.

Patients with autoimmune disease history or receiving systemic immunosuppression were excluded from the trial. Peripheral blood for TCR sequencing was collected from all dose cohorts at baseline, on cycle 4 day 1, and on cycle 7 day 1. Samples came from an open-label, multicenter, first-in-human phase I dose-escalation trial of ivuxolimab. Adults with locally advanced or metastatic head and neck squamous cell, hepatocellular, melanoma or renal cell carcinoma were enrolled in the trial. Before TCR sequencing, CD4+ and CD8+ T cells were separately sorted from peripheral blood. For sequencing of the TCRbeta CDR3 region, genomic DNA was extracted from the sorted cells. The immunoSEQ Assay was used for sequencing of TCRbeta CDR3 regions. TCRdb holds this immuneACCESS table with in-frame rearrangements only. Some clones are missing; in checked studies, unresolved V genes explain under half, and the rest has no known cause. For this sample there are 55,000 or so clones; 75% to 90% appear just once. Roughly 13% of the sample rests with the top ten.

V is clipped by 6 bases and J by 0 bases, and the sequence between their germline boundaries is 17 bases long. From a lookup of the germline V gene, CDR1 and CDR2 are KGHSH and LQKENI. Inclusive of the bounding cysteine and phenylalanine, the CDR3 is 16 residues long. Only the CDR3 DNA is retained, 48 bases long and in frame from the first base. Notes on this clone: It has no known antigen specificity. No per-base quality is available; no much larger clone lies one base away.

The receptor was isolated from an adult with an advanced solid tumor such as melanoma, head and neck, liver or kidney cancer. Sequenced here: CD4+ or CD8+ T cells sorted from blood, sampled in a trial of the OX40 agonist ivuxolimab. The chain couples TRBV18 to TRBJ1-1, with no confident D gene call. At the DNA level, the sequence is TGTGCCAGCTCGTTTTTCGACCCCATCATGAACACTGAAGCTTTCTTT. Its translation is CASSFFDPIMNTEAFF.